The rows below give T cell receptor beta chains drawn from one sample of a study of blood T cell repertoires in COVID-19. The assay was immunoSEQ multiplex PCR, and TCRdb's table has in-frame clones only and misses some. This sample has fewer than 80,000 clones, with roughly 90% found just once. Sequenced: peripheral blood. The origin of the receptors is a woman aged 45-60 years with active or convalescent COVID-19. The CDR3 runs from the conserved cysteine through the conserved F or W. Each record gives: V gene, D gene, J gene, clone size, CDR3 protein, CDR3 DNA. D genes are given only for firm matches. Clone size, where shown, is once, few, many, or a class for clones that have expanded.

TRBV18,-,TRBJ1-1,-,CASSDLGGNTEAFF,TGTGCCAGCTCAGACCTCGGCGGGAACACTGAAGCTTTCTTT
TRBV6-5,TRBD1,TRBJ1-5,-,CASSPQGASQPQHF,TGTGCCAGCAGTCCTCAGGGGGCTAGTCAGCCCCAGCATTTT
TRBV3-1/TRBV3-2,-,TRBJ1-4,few,CASSQVVMTEDNEKLFF,TGTGCCAGCAGCCAAGTTGTCATGACGGAGGATAATGAAAAACTGTTTTTT
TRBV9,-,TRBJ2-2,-,CASSDRVDTGELFF,TGTGCCAGCAGCGACAGGGTGGACACCGGGGAGCTGTTTTTT
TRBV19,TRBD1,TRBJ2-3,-,CASSSRGSTDTQYF,TGTGCCAGTAGCTCCAGGGGGTCGACAGATACGCAGTATTTT
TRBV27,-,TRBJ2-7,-,CASGTDSYEQYF,TGTGCCAGCGGGACTGATTCCTACGAGCAGTACTTC
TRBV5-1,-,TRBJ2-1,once,CASSLSRLNEQFF,TGCGCCAGCAGCTTGTCTAGACTCAATGAGCAGTTCTTC
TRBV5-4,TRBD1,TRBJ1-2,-,CASVAWRTGTDGYTF,TGTGCCAGCGTGGCTTGGAGGACAGGGACTGATGGCTACACCTTC
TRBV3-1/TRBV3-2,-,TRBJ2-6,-,CASGRSGANVLTF,TGTGCCAGCGGGCGCTCTGGGGCCAACGTCCTGACTTTC
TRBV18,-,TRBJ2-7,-,CASSSNRGAGFYEQYF,TGTGCCAGCTCATCTAACAGGGGCGCGGGGTTCTACGAGCAGTACTTC
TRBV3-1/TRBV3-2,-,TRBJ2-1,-,CASSQVTGNEQFF,TGTGCCAGCAGCCAAGTAACAGGGAATGAGCAGTTCTTC
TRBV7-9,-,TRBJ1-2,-,CASSYSGAYGYTF,TGTGCCAGCAGCTACTCAGGGGCCTATGGCTACACCTTC
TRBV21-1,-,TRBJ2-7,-,CASSKIKTRPIGGTSGRFYEQYF,TGTGCCAGCAGCAAAATAAAGACCCGGCCGATCGGTGGGACTAGCGGGAGATTCTACGAGCAGTACTTC
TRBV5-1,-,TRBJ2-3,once,CASSLQGGFTDTQYF,TGCGCCAGCAGCCTACAGGGTGGGTTCACAGATACGCAGTATTTT
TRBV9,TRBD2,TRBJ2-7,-,CASSPGGSSYEQYF,TGTGCCAGCAGCCCGGGGGGGAGCTCCTACGAGCAGTACTTC
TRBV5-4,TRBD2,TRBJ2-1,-,CASRETSGSVNEQFF,TGTGCCAGCAGAGAGACTAGCGGGAGCGTCAATGAGCAGTTCTTC
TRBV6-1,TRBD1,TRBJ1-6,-,CASSEATGVLRSPLHF,TGTGCCAGCAGTGAAGCAACAGGGGTCCTACGTTCACCCCTCCACTTT
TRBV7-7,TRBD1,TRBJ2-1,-,CASSLHTGAERGEQFF,TGTGCTAGCAGCTTGCACACAGGGGCAGAACGGGGTGAGCAGTTCTTC
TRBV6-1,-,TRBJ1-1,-,CASSELVGGILMNTEAFF,TGTGCCAGCAGTGAACTTGTCGGCGGCATCCTGATGAACACTGAAGCTTTCTTT
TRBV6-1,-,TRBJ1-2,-,CASSDFSGRSGYTF,TGTGCCAGCAGTGATTTTTCAGGGAGGAGTGGCTACACCTTC
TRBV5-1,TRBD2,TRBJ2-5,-,CASRPGLAGVETQYF,TGCGCCAGCAGACCCGGACTAGCGGGAGTAGAGACCCAGTACTTC
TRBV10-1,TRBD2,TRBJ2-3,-,CASAGTSYDTQYF,TGCGCCAGCGCCGGGACTAGTTACGATACGCAGTATTTT
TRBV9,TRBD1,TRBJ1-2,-,CASSVSGQGGIYGYTF,TGTGCCAGCAGCGTTTCTGGACAGGGTGGTATCTATGGCTACACCTTC